The 20 T cell receptor beta chains presented below share a single source sample, sequenced in a study of regulatory T cells in long-lasting Graves disease. Building the TCR beta libraries relied on iRepertoire HTBI primers, and CDR3 regions underwent Arm-PCR. MiXCR was run by TCRdb on the multiplex PCR reads, yielding one entry per CDR3 protein. The table lists around 500,000 distinct CDR3 sequences, around 12% of them singletons. Indicated time point: newly diagnosed GD, antithyroid drugs for less than 3 months. PBMC-extracted RNA yielded the TCR library. These data are also associated with another study on T cells in Graves' hyperthyroidism and ophthalmopathy.

The sequencing used peripheral blood mononuclear cells (PBMCs), collected at new diagnosis, from a patient treated with antithyroid drugs. The receptors were gathered from a woman aged 25 to 39 with Graves disease.

This clonotype showed up many times. This chain's CDR3 is CASRSSGNNNEQFF. CDR3 coding DNA: TGTGCCAGCAGATCTAGCGGGAATAACAATGAGCAGTTCTTC. The chain is built from TRBV28 and TRBJ2-1; 9 bases are shared with TRBD2. This CDR3 is built from 14 residues. Germline loops: CDR1 MDHEN, CDR2 SYDVKM. With 6 bases clipped from V and 5 bases from J, the junction kept 5 bases outside the gene matches.

This clonotype showed up just a few times. The chain has TRBV27 and TRBJ1-5; D is unresolved. With 5 bases removed from V and 6 bases from J, the gap between germline ends came to 20 bases. The germline CDR1 and CDR2 sequences are MNHEY and SMNVEV (reference sequence). The CDR3 is 16 residues long. The CDR3 DNA reads TGTGCCAGCAGTCCAAGCTTCTCTGTTACCGGTCAGCCCCAGCATTTT. Protein product: CASSPSFSVTGQPQHF.

Many counts were recorded for this clonotype. The chain uses TRBV11-2 and TRBJ1-1; a possible D gene is TRBD1 (6 bases). CDR1 and CDR2 (germline): SGHAT, FQNNGV. The ends were cut back, 5 bases at V and 4 bases at J, with 14 bases in the middle. This CDR3 region has 14 residues. The DNA for the CDR3 is TGTGCCAGCAGCCAGGGGAGGGGCCGCACTGAAGCTTTCTTT. This codes for CASSQGRGRTEAFF.

This clonotype was counted many times. The rearrangement links TRBV9 to TRBJ2-3; D unresolved. This CDR3 is built from 15 residues. Trimming removed 0 bases at V and 5 bases at J, with 13 bases between. The germline V gene has CDR1 SGDLS and CDR2 YYNGEE. CDR3 DNA: TGTGCCAGCAGCGTAGGGACCACGCGAGGAGATACGCAGTATTTT. Its translation: CASSVGTTRGDTQYF. Filled out from reference TRBV9 and TRBJ2-3, the complete variable domain reads DSGVTQTPKHLITATGQRVTLRCSPRSGDLSVYWYQQSLDQGLQFLIQYYNGEERAKGNILERFSAQQFPDLHSELNLSSLELGDSALYFCASSVGTTRGDTQYFGPGTRLTVL.

The genes are TRBV4-1 and TRBJ1-3, with a tentative D call TRBD1 (6 bases). Germline lookup yields CDR1 MGHRA and CDR2 YSYEKL. The ends were cut back, 3 bases at V and 0 bases at J, with 24 bases in the middle. This CDR3 is 20 amino acids long. The DNA of the CDR3 is TGCGCCAGCAGCCAGGGTCCCGGGACACTGAAACTGCGCTCTGGAAACACCATATATTTT. Protein sequence: CASSQGPGTLKLRSGNTIYF.

V gene TRBV7-8 combines with J gene TRBJ1-1; no firm D call. The V end was cut by 3 bases, the J end by 1 base, with 9 bases between. Germline V gene lookup returns CDR1 SGHVS and CDR2 FQNEAQ. The CDR3 extends over 14 amino acids. The CDR3: CASSFYGRNTEAFF. The CDR3 DNA sequence: TGTGCCAGCAGCTTTTATGGCCGGAACACTGAAGCTTTCTTT. The whole variable domain, filled in from reference TRBV7-8 and TRBJ1-1, reads GAGVSQSPRYKVAKRGQDVALRCDPISGHVSLFWYQQALGQGPEFLTYFQNEAQLDKSGLPSDRFFAERPEGSVSTLKIQRTQQEDSAVYLCASSFYGRNTEAFFGQGTRLTVV.

About this clonotype itself: Since the CDR3 does not end with the conserved phenylalanine or tryptophan, this likely comes from a read error. The chain is built from TRBV6-2 or TRBV6-3 and TRBJ2-7, with a possible D match to TRBD2 (5 bases). The length of the CDR3 is 14 residues. Trimming stripped 3 bases from V and 2 bases from J, with 11 bases between. The V gene's germline CDR1 is MNHEY and CDR2 SVGEGT. The CDR3 protein is CASSYRGSPYEQYS. Here the CDR3 DNA reads TGTGCCAGCAGTTATCGGGGAAGCCCCTACGAGCAGTACTCC.

This clonotype occurred many times. The chain uses TRBV28 and TRBJ1-1; unclear D gene. The CDR3 covers 11 residues. The V end was cut by 6 bases, the J end by 1 base, with 3 bases between. Germline V lookup: CDR1 MDHEN, CDR2 SYDVKM. This chain's CDR3 is CASSSNTEAFF. As DNA, the CDR3 is TGTGCCAGCAGCTCGAACACTGAAGCTTTCTTT.

The genes are TRBV5-4 and TRBJ2-1; 9 bases map to TRBD1. V shed 4 bases and J 8 bases; nucleotides not matched to a gene: 10. Germline assignment: CDR1 SGHNT and CDR2 YYREEE (reference sequence). The CDR3 is 15 amino acids. The CDR3 loop is CASSDQGQGGDEQFF. The CDR3 coding sequence is TGTGCCAGCAGCGACCAGGGACAGGGAGGTGATGAGCAGTTCTTC.

The chain recombines TRBV7-9 with TRBJ2-7; 8 nucleotides align to TRBD1. The CDR3 has 13 residues. V lost 3 bases and J lost 7; bases outside the gene matches: 5. CDR1 is SEHNR, CDR2 FQNEAQ, per germline (reference sequence). The DNA for the CDR3 is TGTGCCAGCAGCTTGGGACAGGCTGGAGAGCAGTACTTC. Translation: CASSLGQAGEQYF.

This chain joins TRBV19 and TRBJ1-1; TRBD1 is a possible D gene (5 bases). The CDR3 runs 14 residues. Trimming stripped 5 bases from V and 7 bases from J, with 17 bases between. Germline-derived CDR1 and CDR2 are LNHDA and SQIVND (reference sequence). CDR3 loop: CASSAPGLFDEAFF. As DNA, the CDR3 is TGTGCCAGTAGTGCCCCAGGGTTATTTGATGAAGCTTTCTTT. The full variable domain, with the rest looked up from reference TRBV19 and TRBJ1-1, is DGGITQSPKYLFRKEGQNVTLSCEQNLNHDAMYWYRQDPGQGLRLIYYSQIVNDFQKGDIAEGYSVSREKKESFPLTVTSAQKNPTAFYLCASSAPGLFDEAFFGQGTRLTVV.

This clonotype was picked up many times. This rearrangement joins TRBV24-1 to TRBJ2-1; no clear D. The CDR3 runs to 14 residues. Germline lookup yields CDR1 KGHDR and CDR2 SFDVKD. Deletions cut 2 bases from V and 4 bases from J, with 8 bases between. The CDR3 reads CATSDSSGYNEQFF. CDR3 coding DNA: TGTGCCACCAGTGATTCCTCAGGTTACAATGAGCAGTTCTTC.

This clonotype was counted many times. The chain carries TRBV6-1 and TRBJ1-5; 8 bases fit TRBD1. CDR3 length: 17 residues. Germline V gives CDR1 MNHNS, CDR2 SASEGT. V lost 5 bases and J lost 4; bases outside the gene matches: 13. This chain's CDR3 is CASSPRTGPTRNQPQHF. Here the CDR3 DNA reads TGTGCCAGCAGTCCCAGGACAGGGCCCACTAGGAATCAGCCCCAGCATTTT.

The chain joins TRBV20-1 to TRBJ1-2, with D perhaps TRBD1 (5 bases). The germline gives CDR1 DFQATT, CDR2 SNEGSKA (reference sequence). The V end was cut by 2 bases, the J end by 2 bases, with 12 bases between. CDR3 length: 14 residues. This CDR3 reads CSARPGTYNYGYTF. CDR3 nucleotide sequence: TGCAGTGCTAGACCCGGGACTTACAACTATGGCTACACCTTC.

This clonotype was seen many times. This CDR3 is CASSLWAGDSGTEAFF. CDR3 coding DNA: TGTGCCAGCAGTTTATGGGCAGGGGATTCGGGCACTGAAGCTTTCTTT. V usage is TRBV28 and J usage is TRBJ1-1; tentative D call: TRBD1 (6 bases). The CDR3 sequence is 16 residues long. Germline CDR1 and CDR2: MDHEN and SYDVKM. The ends were cut back, 0 bases at V and 4 bases at J, with 15 bases in the middle.

V is TRBV3-2 and J is TRBJ2-1; the DNA was not used to check the table's D call, TRBD1. TRBV3-2 is assigned pseudogene status. The CDR3 runs to 13 residues. Written as DNA, the CDR3 is TGTGCCAGCAGCCCGACAGGAGGGGATGAGCAGTTCTTC. Protein sequence: CASSPTGGDEQFF.

This clonotype was picked up a small number of times. A much larger clone differs from this one at a single base, so this may be a read error. J is TRBJ1-2 and V is TRBV28; a weak D match, TRBD1 (5 bases). Germline V gives CDR1 MDHEN, CDR2 SYDVKM. Between the trimmed V and J ends, which lost 4 bases and 8 bases, there was a span of 11 bases. The CDR3 covers 12 residues. CDR3 DNA sequence: TGTGCCAGCAGTTCGACAGTGGGGGGCTACACCTTC. As protein: CASSSTVGGYTF.

This clonotype came up many times. The rearrangement joins TRBV3-1 to TRBJ1-1, with 10 bases fitting TRBD1. Looked up from germline, CDR1 is LGHDT and CDR2 is YNNKEL (reference sequence). V shed 1 base and J 5 bases; nucleotides not matched to a gene: 4. The CDR3 runs to 15 residues. The CDR3 region is CASSQGGQGVTEAFF. DNA of the CDR3: TGTGCCAGCAGCCAAGGAGGACAGGGGGTTACTGAAGCTTTCTTT.

This clonotype appeared many times. This chain connects TRBV7-2 to TRBJ2-4; perhaps TRBD1 as D (7 bases). Looked up from germline, CDR1 is SGHTA and CDR2 is FQGNSA. CDR3 length: 21 residues. The germline V and J ends were trimmed by 1 base and 1 base, with 26 bases remaining between them. The CDR3 region is CASSLEFRSRGTALAKNIQYF. CDR3 DNA sequence: TGTGCCAGCAGCTTAGAGTTTAGATCTCGCGGGACAGCACTTGCCAAAAACATTCAGTACTTC.

There are many counts of this clonotype. The chain carries TRBV12-3 or TRBV12-4 and TRBJ2-7; TRBD2 is a possible D gene (6 bases). The CDR3 consists of 16 residues. Trimming cost V 5 bases and J 0 bases, with 17 bases left between them. CDR3 residues: CASSSGREINSYEQYF. The CDR3 DNA reads TGTGCCAGCAGTAGCGGACGGGAGATCAACTCCTACGAGCAGTACTTC.